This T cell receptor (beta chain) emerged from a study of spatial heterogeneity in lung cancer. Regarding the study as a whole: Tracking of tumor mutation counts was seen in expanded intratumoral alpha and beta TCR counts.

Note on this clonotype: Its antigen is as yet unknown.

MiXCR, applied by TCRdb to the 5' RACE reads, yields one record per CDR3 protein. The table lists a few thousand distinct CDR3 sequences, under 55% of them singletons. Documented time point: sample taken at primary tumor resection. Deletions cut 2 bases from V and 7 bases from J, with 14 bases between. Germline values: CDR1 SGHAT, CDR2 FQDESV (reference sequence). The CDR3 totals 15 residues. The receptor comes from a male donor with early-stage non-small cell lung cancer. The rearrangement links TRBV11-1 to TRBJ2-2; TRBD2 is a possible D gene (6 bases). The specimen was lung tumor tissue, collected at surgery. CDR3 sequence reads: CASSLTSGVDGELFF. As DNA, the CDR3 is TGTGCCAGCAGCTTAACTTCGGGAGTCGACGGGGAGCTGTTTTTT. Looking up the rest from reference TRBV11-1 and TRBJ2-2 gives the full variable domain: EAEVAQSPRYKITEKSQAVAFWCDPISGHATLYWYRQILGQGPELLVQFQDESVVDDSQLPKDRFSAERLKGVDSTLKIQPAELGDSAMYLCASSLTSGVDGELFFGEGSRLTVL.